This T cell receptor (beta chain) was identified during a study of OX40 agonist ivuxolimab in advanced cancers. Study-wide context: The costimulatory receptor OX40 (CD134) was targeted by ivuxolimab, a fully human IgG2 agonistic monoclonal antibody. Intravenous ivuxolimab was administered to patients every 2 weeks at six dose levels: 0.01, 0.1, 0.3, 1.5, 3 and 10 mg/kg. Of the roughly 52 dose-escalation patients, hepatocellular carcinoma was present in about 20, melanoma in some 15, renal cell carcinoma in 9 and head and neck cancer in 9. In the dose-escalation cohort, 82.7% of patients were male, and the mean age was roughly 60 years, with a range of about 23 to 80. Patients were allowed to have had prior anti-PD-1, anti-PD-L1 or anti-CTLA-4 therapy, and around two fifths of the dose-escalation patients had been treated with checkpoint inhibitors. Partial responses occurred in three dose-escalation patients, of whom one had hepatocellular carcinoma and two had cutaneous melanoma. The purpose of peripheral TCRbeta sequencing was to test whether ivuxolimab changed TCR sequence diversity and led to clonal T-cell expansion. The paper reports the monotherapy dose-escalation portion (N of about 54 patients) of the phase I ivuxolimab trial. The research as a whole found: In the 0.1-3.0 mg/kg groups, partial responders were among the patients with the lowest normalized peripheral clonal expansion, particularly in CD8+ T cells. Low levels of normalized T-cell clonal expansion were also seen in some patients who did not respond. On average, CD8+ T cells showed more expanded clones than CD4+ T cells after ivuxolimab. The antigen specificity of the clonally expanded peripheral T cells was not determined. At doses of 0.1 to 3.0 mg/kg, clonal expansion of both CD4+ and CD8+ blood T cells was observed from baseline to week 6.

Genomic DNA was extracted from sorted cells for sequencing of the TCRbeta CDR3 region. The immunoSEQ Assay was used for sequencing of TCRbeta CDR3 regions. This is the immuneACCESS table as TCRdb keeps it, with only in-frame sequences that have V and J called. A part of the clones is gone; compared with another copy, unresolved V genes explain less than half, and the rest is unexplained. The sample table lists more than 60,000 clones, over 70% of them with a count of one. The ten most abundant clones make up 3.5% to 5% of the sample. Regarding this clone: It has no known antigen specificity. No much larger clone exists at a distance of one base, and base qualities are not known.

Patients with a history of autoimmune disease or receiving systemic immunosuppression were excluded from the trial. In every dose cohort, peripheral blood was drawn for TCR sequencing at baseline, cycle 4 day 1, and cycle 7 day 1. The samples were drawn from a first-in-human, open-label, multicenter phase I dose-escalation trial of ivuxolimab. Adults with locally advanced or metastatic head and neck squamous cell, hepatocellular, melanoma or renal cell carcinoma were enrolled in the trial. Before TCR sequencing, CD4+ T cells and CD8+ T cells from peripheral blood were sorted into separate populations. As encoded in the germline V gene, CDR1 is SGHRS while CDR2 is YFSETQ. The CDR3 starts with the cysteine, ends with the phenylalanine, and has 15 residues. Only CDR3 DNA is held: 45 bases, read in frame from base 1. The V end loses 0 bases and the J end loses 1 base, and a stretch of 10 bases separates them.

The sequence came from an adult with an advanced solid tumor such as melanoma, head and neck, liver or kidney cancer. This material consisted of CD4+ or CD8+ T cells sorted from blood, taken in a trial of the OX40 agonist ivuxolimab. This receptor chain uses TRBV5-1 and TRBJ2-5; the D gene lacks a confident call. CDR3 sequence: CASSLGEGPQETQYF. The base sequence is TGCGCCAGCAGCTTGGGAGAAGGCCCCCAAGAGACCCAGTACTTC.